The rows below give T cell receptor beta chains drawn from one sample of a study of neoadjuvant anti-PD-1 for oral cavity cancer. Sequencing was performed with immunoSEQ multiplex PCR; in TCRdb, only in-frame clones are kept and a portion is missing. The repertoire holds tens of thousands of clones, with roughly 80% as singletons. Sequencing used PBMCs, obtained before nivolumab (anti-PD-1) treatment. Every receptor here comes from a person between 40 and 85 years old with oral cavity squamous cell carcinoma. Each CDR3 is given without its conserved first and last residue.

J gene,V gene,CDR3 protein
TRBJ2-6,TRBV6-1,ASSETLGAGANVLT
TRBJ1-3,TRBV5-6,ASSLGTVSGNTIY
TRBJ1-5,TRBV5-5,ASSLLSGQGNNQPQH
TRBJ1-1,TRBV7-2,ASSLVGGANTEAF
TRBJ1-1,TRBV19,ASGGETEAF
TRBJ1-2,TRBV4-2,ASSQVRVANYGYT
TRBJ2-1,TRBV27,ASSLYGPRSYNEQF
TRBJ1-4,TRBV9,ASSRTGAEGEKLF
TRBJ2-1,TRBV7-2,ASSLGDPYNEQF
TRBJ2-5,TRBV25-1,ASSESRETQY
TRBJ2-2,TRBV7-6,ASSPNAVTGELF
TRBJ1-1,TRBV6-5,ASSPSGGSEAF
TRBJ2-1,TRBV10-2,ASQDRDGSYNEQF
TRBJ1-1,TRBV18,ASSPQGTEAF
TRBJ1-5,TRBV11-3,ASSFPSLWTKPQH
TRBJ2-1,TRBV27,ASSLGWGRSYNEQF
TRBJ1-2,TRBV29-1,SVEEGDSYYGYT
TRBJ2-2,TRBV5-1,ASREGTGNTGELF
TRBJ1-1,TRBV6-5,ASSYGLGLNTEAF
TRBJ1-3,TRBV14,ASSQAAFSGNTIY
TRBJ2-1,TRBV10-1,ASSEGGNGNEQF
TRBJ1-6,TRBV6-6,ASSYRDRDSPLH
TRBJ2-1,TRBV6-5,ASSYTSGGARGQF
TRBJ2-1,TRBV29-1,SVPGLGAYNEQF
TRBJ2-1,TRBV7-9,ASSLATRTGSQF
TRBJ1-5,TRBV7-7,ASSSGLNQPQH
TRBJ2-2,TRBV7-3,ASSLNARTGRSGELF
TRBJ2-7,TRBV12-5,ASGPGTGNYEQY
TRBJ1-2,TRBV7-2,ASTGAAYGYT